This TCR beta chain was identified in a study of blood T cell repertoires in COVID-19. Study-level background: Samples came from the United States, Italy and Spain, spanning acute and convalescent COVID-19. Sources were T cells, B-cell-depleted T cells, or PBMCs; the material itself was cDNA or gDNA.

CDR3 length: 15 amino acids. V shed 4 bases and J shed 4 bases, with 16 bases lying between them. Germline V gives CDR1 SEHNR, CDR2 FQNEAQ (reference sequence). Original processing notes: Amplifying reference gene primers gave estimates of nucleated cell counts. Clones were sequenced by immunoSEQ multiplex PCR, and TCRdb holds only the in-frame ones, with some missing. The V and J calls and clone size are taken from that table; D and trimming were inferred from the DNA. The sample yields about 260,000 clones, 80% to 90% seen once. This sequence was found in a woman aged 45-59 years with acute or convalescent COVID-19. Sequencing used peripheral blood. The rearrangement links TRBV7-9 to TRBJ1-1, with D possibly matching TRBD1 (6 bases). CDR3 sequence: CASSSRFTGLTEAFF. CDR3 DNA: TGTGCCAGCAGCTCGCGCTTTACAGGGCTCACTGAAGCTTTCTTT.